Shown below are 14 T cell receptor beta chains from a single sample sequenced in a study of blood T cell repertoires in COVID-19. The table came from immunoSEQ multiplex PCR; TCRdb's copy has only in-frame clones and leaves some out. The table includes 150,000 or so clones, approximately 79% detected once. The sequenced material came from peripheral blood. These receptors all stem from a woman between 40 and 50 years old with COVID-19, enrolled during active disease.

As to this clone: Other nucleotide sequences from this sample produce the same CDR3. The rearrangement links TRBV14 to TRBJ1-3; no clear D gene. Germline loops: CDR1 SGHDN, CDR2 FVKESK. The CDR3 is made up of 14 amino acids. Trimming removed 0 bases at V and 4 bases at J, with 7 bases between. In DNA form, the CDR3 reads TGTGCCAGCAGCCAAGATTACAGCGGAAACACCATATATTTT. Translating it yields CASSQDYSGNTIYF.

The chain combines TRBV18 with TRBJ1-4, with D uncertain. Germline assignment: CDR1 KGHSH and CDR2 LQKENI. This CDR3 comprises 13 residues. Trimming cost V 2 bases and J 8 bases, with 9 bases left between them. The CDR3, as DNA: TGTGCCAGCTCACCAGGGCTTCGGGAAAAACTGTTTTTT. Its protein product is CASSPGLREKLFF. The complete variable domain, with remaining parts taken from reference TRBV18 and TRBJ1-4, reads NAGVMQNPRHLVRRRGQEARLRCSPMKGHSHVYWYRQLPEEGLKFMVYLQKENIIDESGMPKERFSAEFPKEGPSILRIQQVVRGDSAAYFCASSPGLREKLFFGSGTQLSVL.

The chain has TRBV19 and TRBJ2-3, with 10 bases matching TRBD2. The CDR3 contains 14 residues. With 7 bases clipped from V and 1 base from J, the junction kept 2 bases outside the gene matches. CDR1 LNHDA and CDR2 SQIVND come from the germline V gene (reference sequence). CDR3 sequence (DNA): TGTGCCAGTATAGCGGGGGGAGGCACAGATACGCAGTATTTT. This encodes CASIAGGGTDTQYF.

The genes are TRBV5-4 and TRBJ2-3; 9 positions agree with TRBD2. Germline loops: CDR1 SGHNT, CDR2 YYREEE (reference sequence). This CDR3 has 14 amino acids. With V trimmed by 4 bases and J by 3 bases, 3 bases remained unmatched. The CDR3 DNA reads TGTGCCAGCAGCCCCGGACTAGCGACAGATACGCAGTATTTT. It specifies CASSPGLATDTQYF.

V usage is TRBV19 and J usage is TRBJ1-5; D may be TRBD1 (6 bases). Germline V CDR1 and CDR2: LNHDA, SQIVND (reference sequence). CDR3 size: 18 residues. The ends were cut back, 0 bases at V and 3 bases at J, with 18 bases in the middle. In DNA form, the CDR3 reads TGTGCCAGTAGTATAGACCTCCCGGGACAAATACTCAATCAGCCCCAGCATTTT. Translating gives CASSIDLPGQILNQPQHF.

The J gene is TRBJ1-2, the V gene TRBV5-4; 7 nucleotides agree with TRBD1. This CDR3 region has 13 residues. The J segment lost 6 bases and the V segment lost 4 bases, leaving 6 bases of the junction unmatched. Germline CDR1 reads SGHNT; CDR2 reads YYREEE (reference sequence). The DNA for the CDR3 is TGTGCCAGCAGCCTCGGGACAGTAGATGGCTACACCTTC. The encoded protein is CASSLGTVDGYTF.

The V and J genes are TRBV24-1 and TRBJ2-1, with a tentative D call TRBD2 (5 bases). V gave up 4 bases and J gave up 7 bases, with 16 bases separating them. CDR3 length: 15 residues. Germline values: CDR1 KGHDR, CDR2 SFDVKD. The CDR3 coding sequence is TGTGCCACCAGTGAGACCGGGATCATTTATAATGAGCAGTTCTTC. Residues: CATSETGIIYNEQFF.

The chain couples TRBV11-2 to TRBJ2-7; 8 bases agree with TRBD1. Trimming cost V 6 bases and J 7 bases; bases outside gene matches: 5. Per germline, CDR1 SGHAT and CDR2 FQNNGV. This CDR3 region has 12 residues. CDR3 sequence (DNA): TGTGCCAGCAGATTCACAGGGGGTGAGCAGTACGTC. It encodes CASRFTGGEQYV.

The chain has TRBV5-1 and TRBJ2-7; 7 positions match TRBD1. Looked up from germline, CDR1 is SGHRS and CDR2 is YFSETQ. The CDR3 covers 14 residues. Losses at the gene ends were 5 bases for V and 2 bases for J; bases not matched to a gene: 7. As DNA, the CDR3 is TGCGCCAGCAGGAGGACCACAGGGGCCTACGAGCAGTACTTC. As protein: CASRRTTGAYEQYF. Together with reference TRBV5-1 and TRBJ2-7, the CDR3 gives the full variable domain: KAGVTQTPRYLIKTRGQQVTLSCSPISGHRSVSWYQQTPGQGLQFLFEYFSETQRNKGNFPGRFSGRQFSNSRSEMNVSTLELGDSALYLCASRRTTGAYEQYFGPGTRLTVT.

This clone has only a few counts. The V call is TRBV28, the J call TRBJ1-5, with 7 nucleotides matching TRBD1. CDR1 MDHEN and CDR2 SYDVKM come from the germline V gene. V shed 6 bases and J 5 bases; nucleotides not matched to a gene: 7. This CDR3 spans 14 amino acids. CDR3 nucleotides: TGTGCCAGCAGCGTGCACAGGGGACATCAGCCCCAGCATTTT. It is translated as CASSVHRGHQPQHF.

The V call is TRBV10-3, the J call TRBJ2-7; 8 bases map to TRBD2. Germline V lookup: CDR1 ENHRY, CDR2 SYGVKD. The CDR3 is made up of 13 amino acids. V lost 11 bases, J lost 5 bases, and 11 bases stayed unmatched. The CDR3 DNA is TGTGCCGCTTCGGGGGGGATCAGCAACGAGCAGTACTTC. This encodes CAASGGISNEQYF.

The J gene is TRBJ2-5, the V gene TRBV27, with a tentative D call TRBD1 (6 bases). V lost 5 bases and J 0 bases, leaving 10 bases between the germline ends. The CDR3 has 14 residues. The germline gives CDR1 MNHEY, CDR2 SMNVEV (reference sequence). CDR3 region: CASSADSYQETQYF. CDR3 in DNA: TGTGCCAGCAGTGCGGACAGTTACCAAGAGACCCAGTACTTC.

In this sample, this clone turned up a few times. The chain recombines TRBV7-6 with TRBJ2-1; tentatively, D is TRBD2 (7 bases). Trimming pared 1 base from V and 10 bases from J, leaving 14 bases between. Germline CDR1 reads SGHVS; CDR2 reads FNYEAQ. The CDR3 has 14 residues. The CDR3 DNA sequence: TGTGCCAGCAGCTTAGTTAGGGGGGGACAAGAGCAGTTCTTC. It yields the protein CASSLVRGGQEQFF.

The chain links TRBV6-1 to TRBJ2-3; TRBD2 aligns across 11 bases. The CDR3 runs 16 residues. Unmatched junction bases numbered 7, after V lost 1 base and J lost 7 bases. Germline assignment: CDR1 MNHNS and CDR2 SASEGT. In DNA form, the CDR3 reads TGTGCCAGCAGTGAAGATTCTAGCGGGAGGATGTATACGCAGTATTTT. This sequence encodes CASSEDSSGRMYTQYF.